This record covers a single T cell receptor (beta chain). Its binding antigen is unknown. Base quality data are lacking; no much larger clone is found one base away. Receptor libraries were prepared by the immunoSEQ multiplex PCR assay. This is the immuneACCESS table as TCRdb keeps it, with only in-frame sequences that have V and J called. A part of the clones is gone; compared with another copy, unresolved V genes explain less than half, and the rest is unexplained. The sample profile shows under 50,000 clones; around 90% of them were found once. About 3% of the sample belongs to the ten largest clones. From the cysteine through the phenylalanine, the CDR3 covers 14 amino acids. The sequence is cut down to CDR3 DNA, 42 bases in frame from base 1. The germline V end is reduced by 4 bases and the J end by 0 bases; junction bases left unmatched: 2. CDR1 MGHRA and CDR2 YSYEKL were looked up in the germline V gene.

These data are taken from a study of T cell changes during pregnancy in multiple sclerosis (dated by TCRdb to about 2019). Background for the entire study: The study examined how the T cell repertoire changed over the course of pregnancy in women with multiple sclerosis.

The sequenced sample was CD8+ T cells from peripheral blood mononuclear cells, obtained in the second trimester of pregnancy. This TCR was sampled from a female donor with multiple sclerosis, enrolled in a pregnancy study. The rearrangement joined TRBV4-1 to TRBJ2-5, with TRBD1 identical over 7 junction bases. The nucleotide sequence reads TGCGCCAGCAGCCTCGGACAGGACCAAGAGACCCAGTACTTC. This encodes CASSLGQDQETQYF.